These 21 T cell receptor beta chains share one sample of origin, sequenced in a study of cytomegalovirus exposure and HLA in healthy donors. Researchers ran the PCR with 60 Vbeta and 13 Jbeta primers. Some clones are missing from TCRdb's copy, which holds only in-frame ones; the method was immunoSEQ multiplex PCR. The table records about 110,000 clones, just over 75% of them present only once. The specimen sequenced was PBMCs. These receptor sequences come from a man aged 25-45 years in good health and CMV-seropositive.

In this sample, this clone turned up a few times. The V gene is TRBV4-3, the J gene TRBJ2-3, with 7 bases lining up with TRBD2. V shed 4 bases and J 1 base; nucleotides not matched to a gene: 11. Germline V gives CDR1 LGHNA, CDR2 YSLEER. The CDR3 runs 17 residues. The CDR3 nucleotides are TGCGCCAGCAGCCCCCCCCCAGCGGGGCGGGGCACAGATACGCAGTATTTT. Protein product: CASSPPPAGRGTDTQYF.

J is TRBJ1-2 and V is TRBV6-1; D unclear. The V end was cut by 6 bases, the J end by 8 bases, with 10 bases between. Germline CDR1 and CDR2: MNHNS and SASEGT. The CDR3 consists of 11 residues. The CDR3 sequence: CASRYTRGYTF. The CDR3 nucleotides are TGTGCCAGCAGATACACGAGGGGCTACACCTTC.

In the case of this clone: The same CDR3 arises from other DNA sequences in this sample as well. The V call is TRBV19, the J call TRBJ1-1, with no clear D. Trimming stripped 1 base from V and 1 base from J, with 7 bases between. The CDR3 is made up of 14 amino acids. Per the germline V gene, CDR1 is LNHDA and CDR2 is SQIVND (reference sequence). The chain's CDR3 is CASSIGGGNTEAFF. The CDR3 region has the DNA TGTGCCAGTAGTATAGGGGGAGGGAACACTGAAGCTTTCTTT.

The chain carries TRBV7-2 and TRBJ2-5; 7 bases are shared with TRBD1. The end of the DNA is better explained by TRBJ2-7, so the J call may be wrong. Germline loops: CDR1 SGHTA, CDR2 FQGNSA. The CDR3 extends over 14 amino acids. This chain's CDR3 is CASSPTGQPYEQYF. In DNA form, the CDR3 reads TGTGCCAGCAGCCCGACGGGACAGCCCTACGAGCAGTACTTC.

This clone was seen once. The genes are TRBV6-6 and TRBJ1-4; D not certain. This CDR3 has 13 residues. V was pared by 7 bases and J by 0 bases, with 6 bases between. Per the germline V gene, CDR1 is MNHNY and CDR2 is SVGAGI (reference sequence). The CDR3 DNA is TGTGCCAGCACACAAGCAACTAATGAAAAACTGTTTTTT. Translating gives CASTQATNEKLFF.

This rearrangement joins TRBV19 to TRBJ1-3, with no clear D. The CDR3 has 15 residues. CDR1 and CDR2 (germline): LNHDA, SQIVND (reference sequence). The V end was cut by 4 bases, the J end by 4 bases, with 14 bases between. The CDR3 DNA sequence: TGTGCCAGTAGTAGCCCGTGGGCGCACGGAAACACCATATATTTT. Amino acids: CASSSPWAHGNTIYF.

This clone appeared a single time. The rearrangement links TRBV6-5 to TRBJ2-7, with D perhaps TRBD1 (5 bases). Germline CDR1 is MNHEY and CDR2 is SVGAGI. CDR3 length equals 16 residues. V was shortened by 0 bases and J by 1 base, with 13 bases between the two germline ends. CDR3 in amino acids: CASSYSQAGLSYEQYF. The CDR3 DNA is TGTGCCAGCAGTTACTCACAGGCTGGATTATCCTACGAGCAGTACTTC.

V is TRBV10-3 and J is TRBJ2-3; 11 bases line up with TRBD2. In germline, CDR1 is ENHRY, CDR2 SYGVKD. The V gene end was trimmed by 7 bases and the J gene end by 4 bases; junction bases not matched to a gene: 7. This CDR3 comprises 15 residues. The CDR3 DNA reads as TGTGCCATCACCCCTAGCGGGGGGCGCTCAGATACGCAGTATTTT. It specifies CAITPSGGRSDTQYF.

The chain uses TRBV9 and TRBJ1-3; possibly TRBD1 for D (6 bases). CDR3 length: 14 residues. The germline CDR1 and CDR2 sequences are SGDLS and YYNGEE. V gave up 3 bases and J gave up 1 base, with 8 bases separating them. CDR3 region: CASSEGVSGNTIYF. CDR3 sequence (DNA): TGTGCCAGCAGCGAGGGGGTTTCTGGAAACACCATATATTTT.

The table lists this clone with a count of one. For the CDR3, the DNA is TGTGCCTGGAGTATGTGGGCAGGGGTCAATGAGCAGTTCTTC. Residues: CAWSMWAGVNEQFF. The gene calls are TRBV30 and TRBJ2-1, with D perhaps matching TRBD1 (6 bases). V was cut by 2 bases and J by 6 bases, with 14 bases left in between. This CDR3 is built from 14 residues. Germline loops: CDR1 GTSNPN, CDR2 SVGIG (reference sequence).

The chain couples TRBV28 to TRBJ2-7; possible D gene TRBD2, 5 bases. CDR1 MDHEN and CDR2 SYDVKM come from the germline V gene. This CDR3 region has 15 residues. Trimming stripped 6 bases from V and 2 bases from J, with 17 bases between. This CDR3 is CASSTPGNVAYEQYF. In DNA form, the CDR3 reads TGTGCCAGCAGCACCCCGGGGAACGTGGCCTACGAGCAGTACTTC.

V is TRBV6-1 and J is TRBJ1-5; the D gene is possibly TRBD1 (6 bases). CDR1 and CDR2 from the germline V gene are MNHNS and SASEGT. This CDR3 region has 14 residues. The V end was cut by 10 bases, the J end by 0 bases, with 13 bases between. Written as DNA, the CDR3 is TGTGCCACCCCAGGACAGTATAGCAATCAGCCCCAGCATTTT. Translating it yields CATPGQYSNQPQHF.

The chain employs TRBV7-2 and TRBJ2-2, with no clear D. V lost 5 bases and J lost 6, with 10 bases in between. This CDR3 is 13 amino acids long. The germline V gene has CDR1 SGHTA and CDR2 FQGNSA. In nucleotides, the CDR3 is TGTGCCAGCAGCCGCGGAAGGTCCGGGGAGCTGTTTTTT. It is translated as CASSRGRSGELFF.

V and J are TRBV6-5 and TRBJ2-7, with D uncertain. The V end lost 5 bases, the J end lost 7 bases, and 15 bases lay between the germline ends. CDR3 size: 13 residues. Germline CDR1 and CDR2: MNHEY and SVGAGI. The CDR3 nucleotides are TGTGCCAGCAGTACAACTACCCACTTAGAGCAGTACTTC. Translated, it gives CASSTTTHLEQYF.

The rearrangement links TRBV5-5 to TRBJ1-3; D remains unclear. CDR1 and CDR2 from the germline V gene are SGHKS and YYEKEE (reference sequence). Trimming left V 0 bases short and J 3 bases short, with 13 bases between. The CDR3 spans 16 residues. CDR3 region: CASSLGHQDLGNTIYF. The DNA of the CDR3 is TGTGCCAGCAGCTTGGGGCACCAGGATCTTGGAAACACCATATATTTT.

The chain joins TRBV15 to TRBJ2-7, with a tentative D call TRBD1 (6 bases). Trimming cost V 10 bases and J 5 bases, with 15 bases left between them. From germline, CDR1 is LNHNV and CDR2 YYDKDF (reference sequence). This CDR3 has 12 amino acids. The CDR3 nucleotides are TGTGCCATCCAGGGGACGGGGAACGAGCAGTACTTC. Translated: CAIQGTGNEQYF.

V and J are TRBV20-1 and TRBJ1-3; D remains unclear. Trimming cost V 5 bases and J 3 bases, with 5 bases left between them. The CDR3 spans 11 residues. Germline CDR1 reads DFQATT; CDR2 reads SNEGSKA (reference sequence). As DNA, the CDR3 is TGCAGTGCTGGCGGTGGAAACACCATATATTTT. Translated: CSAGGGNTIYF.

V is TRBV7-2 and J is TRBJ1-3; D call uncertain. CDR3 size: 15 residues. V was pared by 1 base and J by 1 base, with 8 bases between. Germline assignment: CDR1 SGHTA and CDR2 FQGNSA. In nucleotides, the CDR3 is TGTGCCAGCAGCTTAGTGTCAGGATCTGGAAACACCATATATTTT. It translates to CASSLVSGSGNTIYF.

The J gene is TRBJ2-7, the V gene TRBV27; 8 nucleotides line up with TRBD2. The CDR3 spans 16 residues. CDR1 and CDR2 (germline): MNHEY, SMNVEV (reference sequence). V was clipped by 4 bases and J by 4 bases; unmatched bases: 12. The DNA for the CDR3 is TGTGCCAGCAGTTCAACCCCGGGGGGGTTAATGTACGAGCAGTACTTC. It yields the protein CASSSTPGGLMYEQYF.

The chain has TRBV6-6 and TRBJ2-1; possibly TRBD2 for D (5 bases). V lost 2 bases to trimming and J lost 4 bases, with 9 bases between them. This CDR3 contains 14 residues. Germline V lookup: CDR1 MNHNY, CDR2 SVGAGI (reference sequence). The CDR3: CASSYTAGYNEQFF. In nucleotides, the CDR3 is TGTGCCAGCAGTTACACGGCGGGTTACAATGAGCAGTTCTTC.

The chain uses TRBV6-6 and TRBJ1-4; D gene uncertain. Germline CDR1 is MNHNY and CDR2 is SVGAGI (reference sequence). CDR3 length: 16 residues. Trimming stripped 6 bases from V and 5 bases from J, with 19 bases between. The CDR3 spells CASSPTQQAKNEKLFF. The DNA for the CDR3 is TGTGCCAGCAGCCCAACCCAACAAGCGAAAAATGAAAAACTGTTTTTT.